This T cell receptor (beta chain) was sequenced for a study of T cell responses to AZD1222 COVID-19 vaccine. Study findings and constraints: White British people made up most donors, females outnumbered males, and clonal diversity was possibly underestimated.

Assay used: immunoSEQ multiplex PCR; TCRdb lists only in-frame clones, some missing. The data contain roughly 98,000 clones, 85% to 90% of them singletons. Regarding this clone: What it binds is unknown.

The sample in question was peripheral blood, obtained 28 days after the second AZD1222 dose. This sequence originates from an adult who received the AZD1222 COVID-19 vaccine.

The CDR3 loop is CASSLTRGGRHEQYF. In DNA form, the CDR3 reads TGTGCCAGCAGCCTTACCCGAGGAGGGCGCCACGAGCAGTACTTC. The genes are TRBV3-1 (or the pseudogene TRBV3-2) and TRBJ2-7; D perhaps matches TRBD2 (6 bases). Germline V gene lookup returns CDR1 LGHDT and CDR2 YNNKEL (reference sequence). This CDR3 is 15 amino acids long. Trimming removed 4 bases at V and 5 bases at J, with 18 bases between.